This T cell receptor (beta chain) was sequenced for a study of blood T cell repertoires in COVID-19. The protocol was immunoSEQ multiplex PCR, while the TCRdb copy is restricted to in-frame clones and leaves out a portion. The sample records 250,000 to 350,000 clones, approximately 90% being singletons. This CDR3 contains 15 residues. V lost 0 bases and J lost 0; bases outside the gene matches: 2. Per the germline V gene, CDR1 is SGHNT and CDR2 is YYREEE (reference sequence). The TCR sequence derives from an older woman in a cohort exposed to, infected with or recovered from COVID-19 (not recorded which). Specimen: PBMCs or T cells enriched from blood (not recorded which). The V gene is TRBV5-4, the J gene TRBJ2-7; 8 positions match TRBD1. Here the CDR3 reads CASSLETGGSYEQYF. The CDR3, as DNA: TGTGCCAGCAGCTTGGAAACAGGGGGCTCCTACGAGCAGTACTTC.